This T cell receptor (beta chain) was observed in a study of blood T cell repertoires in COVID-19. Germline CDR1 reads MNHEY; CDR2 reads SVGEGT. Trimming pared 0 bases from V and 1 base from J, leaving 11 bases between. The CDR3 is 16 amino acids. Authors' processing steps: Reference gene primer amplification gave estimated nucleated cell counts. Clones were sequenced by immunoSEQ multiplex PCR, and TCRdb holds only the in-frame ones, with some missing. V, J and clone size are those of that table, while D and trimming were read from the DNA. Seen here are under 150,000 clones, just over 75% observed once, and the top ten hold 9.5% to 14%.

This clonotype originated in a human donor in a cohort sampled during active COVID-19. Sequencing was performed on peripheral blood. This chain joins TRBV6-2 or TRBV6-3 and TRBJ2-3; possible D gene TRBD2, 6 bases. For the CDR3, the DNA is TGTGCCAGCAGTTACTCGATGGCGGGACGCACAGATACGCAGTATTTT. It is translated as CASSYSMAGRTDTQYF.